The 8 T cell receptor beta chains presented below share a single source sample, sequenced in a study of blood T cell repertoires in COVID-19. Method: immunoSEQ multiplex PCR; TCRdb's copy keeps in-frame clones and lacks some. The top ten clones hold just under 9% of a sample with a few hundred thousand clones, approximately 90% of them seen once. Specimen: PBMCs or T cells enriched from blood (not recorded which). Receptor source: a man aged 35 to 55 who had recovered from COVID-19.

The chain links TRBV11-3 to TRBJ2-7; D not resolved. The ends were cut back, 2 bases at V and 7 bases at J, with 6 bases in the middle. Germline loops: CDR1 SGHNT, CDR2 YENEEA. There are 11 residues in the CDR3. CDR3 in amino acids: CASSLSEEQYF. The DNA for the CDR3 is TGTGCCAGCAGCTTATCGGAGGAGCAGTACTTC.

This clone was counted a single time. The CDR3 region has the DNA TGTGCCAGCAGCTGGGGGACAGGGGGCTACGAGCAGTACTTC. Protein product: CASSWGTGGYEQYF. This chain joins TRBV5-6 and TRBJ2-7; TRBD1 aligns across 11 bases. CDR3 size: 14 residues. Germline lookup yields CDR1 SGHDT and CDR2 YYEEEE. The ends lost 3 bases at V and 3 bases at J; junction bases unmatched: 2.

The chain couples TRBV10-1 to TRBJ2-3, with 8 positions matching TRBD1. Germline-derived CDR1 and CDR2 are WNHNN and SYGVQD (reference sequence). The trim removed 5 bases at V and 8 bases at J, leaving 3 bases unmatched. This CDR3 is built from 12 residues. The CDR3 spells CASSPDRATQYF. The CDR3 DNA reads TGCGCCAGCAGTCCGGACAGGGCTACGCAGTATTTT.

The chain has TRBV2 and TRBJ2-5, with D possibly matching TRBD2 (5 bases). V was cut by 10 bases and J by 5 bases, with 14 bases left in between. Germline V gene sequence: CDR1 SNHLY, CDR2 FYNNEI. The CDR3 is 12 amino acids. The chain's CDR3 is CATTGIRETQYF. DNA for the CDR3: TGTGCCACCACCGGGATTCGGGAGACCCAGTACTTC.

V is TRBV27 and J is TRBJ1-1, with 7 bases identical to TRBD1. CDR3 length equals 17 residues. CDR1 MNHEY and CDR2 SMNVEV come from the germline V gene (reference sequence). Losses at the gene ends were 7 bases for V and 0 bases for J; bases not matched to a gene: 14. In DNA, the CDR3 is TGTGCCAGCACCCCCAAAGGGACAGTTTGGATGAACACTGAAGCTTTCTTT. Residues: CASTPKGTVWMNTEAFF.

The J gene is TRBJ2-5, the V gene TRBV28, with 9 bases aligning to TRBD2. The CDR3 loop spans 16 amino acids. The trim removed 2 bases at V and 5 bases at J, leaving 9 bases unmatched. Germline loops: CDR1 MDHEN, CDR2 SYDVKM. CDR3 bases: TGTGCCAGCAGTTTACCTGATGGTAGCGGGAGCGAGACCCAGTACTTC. Translation gives CASSLPDGSGSETQYF.

The chain uses TRBV5-8 and TRBJ2-1, with 9 bases matching TRBD1. The germline gives CDR1 SGHTS, CDR2 YDEGEE. Trimming removed 5 bases from V and 9 bases from J; junction bases left unmatched: 9. The CDR3 sequence is 14 residues long. The CDR3 loop is CASSPGTGRSEQFF. The CDR3 DNA reads as TGTGCCAGCAGTCCCGGGACAGGGAGGAGTGAGCAGTTCTTC.

CDR3 in amino acids: CASSQGSVLQGRNTGELFF. The CDR3 DNA reads as TGCGCCAGCAGCCAAGGGTCCGTGTTGCAGGGTCGTAACACCGGGGAGCTGTTTTTT. The chain has TRBV4-1 and TRBJ2-2, with a tentative D call TRBD1 (5 bases). The CDR3 totals 19 residues. The germline V gene has CDR1 MGHRA and CDR2 YSYEKL. V was cut by 1 base and J by 2 bases, with 20 bases left in between.